What follows describes a single T cell receptor beta chain. The data derive from a study of blood T cell repertoires in COVID-19. Study background: Sites in the United States, Italy and Spain provided acute and convalescent COVID-19 samples. The cDNA or gDNA used as material had been derived from T cells, B-cell-depleted T cells, or PBMCs.

Recovered Cohort 3 donors showed two negative PCRs, clearance, or symptom resolution. Sequencing was performed with immunoSEQ multiplex PCR; in TCRdb, only in-frame clones are kept and a portion is missing. Among some 190,000 clones listed, 84% were seen once. CDR1 SNHLY and CDR2 FYNNEI come from the germline V gene. The CDR3 spans 13 residues. V lost 4 bases and J 4 bases, leaving 9 bases between the germline ends. The material sequenced was PBMCs or T cells enriched from blood (not recorded which). This chain links TRBV2 with TRBJ2-3; perhaps TRBD1 as D (6 bases). The receptor was isolated from a woman aged 25 to 39 who had recovered from COVID-19. The CDR3 region is CASSGGPPDTQYF. CDR3 nucleotide sequence: TGTGCCAGCAGTGGGGGGCCCCCAGATACGCAGTATTTT. Variable domain in full (rest from reference TRBV2 and TRBJ2-3): EPEVTQTPSHQVTQMGQEVILRCVPISNHLYFYWYRQILGQKVEFLVSFYNNEISEKSEIFDDQFSVERPDGSNFTLKIRSTKLEDSAMYFCASSGGPPDTQYFGPGTRLTVL.